This passage covers 9 T cell receptor beta chains from one sample sequenced in a study of sequential checkpoint blockade in melanoma. Assay used: immunoSEQ multiplex PCR; TCRdb lists only in-frame clones, some missing. The table lists 9,500 to 15,000 clones, 82% of them singletons. The treatment was: randomized to nivolumab then ipilimumab (arm A) or the reverse (arm B). The input for sequencing was CD8+ T cells sorted from blood (inferred from file names), taken from a patient given nivolumab and ipilimumab in sequence. The receptors were gathered from a human donor with melanoma.

The CDR3 DNA is TGTGCCAGCAGCACCTTTAGCGGGGGGGCCTACGAGCAGTACTTC. It yields the protein CASSTFSGGAYEQYF. The rearrangement uses TRBV7-6 and TRBJ2-7; TRBD2 aligns across 11 bases. This CDR3 comprises 15 residues. The germline V gene encodes CDR1 SGHVS and CDR2 FNYEAQ. With 5 bases clipped from V and 2 bases from J, the junction kept 5 bases outside the gene matches. Full variable domain (outside the CDR3, taken from reference TRBV7-6 and TRBJ2-7): GAGVSQSPRYKVTKRGQDVALRCDPISGHVSLYWYRQALGQGPEFLTYFNYEAQQDKSGLPNDRFSAERPEGSISTLTIQRTEQRDSAMYRCASSTFSGGAYEQYFGPGTRLTVT.

This sequence joins TRBV9 and TRBJ1-2; 7 nucleotides agree with TRBD1. This CDR3 has 16 residues. Germline V gives CDR1 SGDLS, CDR2 YYNGEE. Trimming removed 0 bases from V and 4 bases from J; junction bases left unmatched: 9. In nucleotides, the CDR3 is TGTGCCAGCAGCGTAGAGACCAGACAGGGTCCCTATGGCTACACCTTC. The encoded protein is CASSVETRQGPYGYTF.

The chain couples TRBV25-1 to TRBJ2-1; possible D gene TRBD2, 5 bases. Trimming took off 1 base at V and 4 bases at J, with 5 bases between the two ends. Germline CDR1 MGHDK, CDR2 SYGVNS. This CDR3 has 13 amino acids. The DNA for the CDR3 is TGTGCCAGCAGTGAATCGGGGTACAATGAGCAGTTCTTC. Encoded protein: CASSESGYNEQFF.

The chain carries TRBV13 and TRBJ2-3, with D possibly TRBD2 on 6 matching bases. The CDR3 is made up of 16 amino acids. Germline V lookup: CDR1 PRHDT, CDR2 FYEKMQ (reference sequence). V lost 2 bases and J 4 bases, leaving 16 bases between the germline ends. CDR3 loop: CASSLRTNGSPDTQYF. The CDR3 DNA reads TGTGCCAGCAGCTTAAGGACTAACGGGAGCCCAGATACGCAGTATTTT. Full variable domain (outside the CDR3, taken from reference TRBV13 and TRBJ2-3): AAGVIQSPRHLIKEKRETATLKCYPIPRHDTVYWYQQGPGQDPQFLISFYEKMQSDKGSIPDRFSAQQFSDYHSELNMSSLELGDSALYFCASSLRTNGSPDTQYFGPGTRLTVL.

This clone was seen once. The chain employs TRBV5-1 and TRBJ1-5; 10 bases line up with TRBD1. This CDR3 region has 16 residues. The germline CDR1 and CDR2 sequences are SGHRS and YFSETQ. V trimming: 3 bases; J trimming: 2 bases; junction bases outside the gene matches: 5. CDR3 residues: CASSSGTGVGNQPQHF. CDR3 sequence (DNA): TGCGCCAGCAGCTCCGGGACAGGGGTTGGCAATCAGCCCCAGCATTTT. The full variable domain, completed using reference TRBV5-1 and TRBJ1-5, is KAGVTQTPRYLIKTRGQQVTLSCSPISGHRSVSWYQQTPGQGLQFLFEYFSETQRNKGNFPGRFSGRQFSNSRSEMNVSTLELGDSALYLCASSSGTGVGNQPQHFGDGTRLSIL.

The chain combines TRBV10-3 with TRBJ2-1; no clear D. CDR1 ENHRY and CDR2 SYGVKD come from the germline V gene. The CDR3 is 14 residues long. With 2 bases removed from V and 10 bases from J, the gap between germline ends came to 15 bases. The CDR3 DNA is TGTGCCATCAGTGAGGCCGTTGTGGGCGAAGAGCAGTTCTTC. This sequence encodes CAISEAVVGEEQFF.

The genes are TRBV9 and TRBJ2-2; D gene uncertain. V shed 4 bases and J shed 4 bases, with 8 bases lying between them. The CDR3 length is 13 residues. Germline V gene lookup returns CDR1 SGDLS and CDR2 YYNGEE. The CDR3 nucleotides read TGTGCCAGCAGCCCCCTCGGCACCGGGGAGCTGTTTTTT. Protein product: CASSPLGTGELFF.

This sequence joins TRBV6-1 and TRBJ2-3, with 13 bases lining up with TRBD2. CDR3 size: 17 residues. The V segment lost 4 bases and the J segment 5 bases; nucleotides outside the gene matches: 9. CDR1 is MNHNS and CDR2 is SASEGT in the germline V gene. For the CDR3, the DNA is TGTGCCAGCAGTGCCTTACTAGCGGGGGGGCCTGGAGATACGCAGTATTTT. This codes for CASSALLAGGPGDTQYF.

The chain carries TRBV7-9 and TRBJ1-1; D gene unclear. Germline V lookup: CDR1 SEHNR, CDR2 FQNEAQ (reference sequence). The CDR3 is made up of 16 amino acids. V was shortened by 4 bases and J by 1 base, with 16 bases between the two germline ends. For the CDR3, the DNA is TGTGCCAGCAGCTCAACCGAGGTAACGGAGAACACTGAAGCTTTCTTT. It yields the protein CASSSTEVTENTEAFF.